The source of this T cell receptor beta chain is a study of blood T cell repertoires in COVID-19 (dated by TCRdb to 2018 to 2021). With regard to the full study: Collaborator samples came from the United States, Italy and Spain and covered acute and convalescent phases of COVID-19. The sample metadata nearly always contained a de-identified subject ID, COVID-19 status, age in years and sex. Where HLA class I and class II types were available, the types were taken from metadata supplied by the sample provider, not from assay-based typing. The material from the prospective study consisted of cDNA or gDNA derived from T cells, B-cell-depleted T cells, or PBMCs. The dataset comprised deeply sampled blood TCRbeta repertoires from subjects exposed to, actively infected with, or recovered from COVID-19. Samples came from the ongoing ImmuneRACE study (first 160 participants) plus 1,254 subjects from 6 global collaborators. A freely available public database, intended as a resource for researchers studying the immune response to SARS-CoV-2, is where the repertoires were released.

As to this clone: Its antigen is still unknown. No much larger clone is present one base from it, and per-base qualities are unavailable.

General study outcomes and caveats: The amount of clinical and demographic metadata varied by source and participant and was provided uncurated.

Enrolling through a virtual design, the prospective study's participants ranged in age from roughly 18 to 90 years and lived across 24 United States geographic areas. Cohort assignment in the prospective study relied on participant-reported clinical history from a screening survey and a study questionnaire. Recovered participants in ImmuneRACE Cohort 3 were defined as having two consecutive negative NP/OP PCR tests, clearance from a healthcare professional, or resolution of symptoms. In the prospective study, mobile phlebotomists collected whole blood, serum and a nasopharyngeal or oropharyngeal swab from each participant. Participants in the prospective study had the option to provide additional blood draws and questionnaires over an approximately 2-month period. Blood samples from the prospective study were shipped frozen or at room temperature prior to DNA extraction. TCRbeta CDR3 regions were amplified from genomic DNA by means of the immunoSEQ Assay, a bias-controlled multiplex PCR. Processing in the source paper ran as follows. Within the assay, amplification of reference gene primers was used to estimate how many nucleated cells each sample contained. To quantify the absolute abundance of each unique TCRbeta CDR3 rearrangement, sequence reads were collapsed and filtered. For each sample, productive Simpson clonality was calculated by taking the square root of Simpson's diversity index across productive rearrangements. Sourced from immuneACCESS, this table was stored by TCRdb with only in-frame sequences that have V and J called. A share of the clones is absent; for the studies checked, an unresolved V gene accounts for under half, and the remainder has no known explanation. V, J and clone size are those of that table, while D and trimming were read from the DNA. Recorded for this sample are 390,000 or so clones; 85% to 90% of them occurred a single time. In total, the top ten clones hold 1% of the sample.

The CDR3, cysteine through phenylalanine, is 14 amino acids long. Only the CDR3 DNA is retained, 42 bases long and in frame from the first base. V loses 5 bases at its end and J loses 4 bases; junction bases beyond the gene matches: 6. The germline V gene (reference sequence) yields MNHEY for CDR1 and SMNVEV for CDR2. The sequencing input was PBMCs or T cells enriched from blood (not recorded which). Here the chain combines TRBV27 and TRBJ2-5; 8 bases in between match TRBD1. This clonotype was sampled from a man younger than 30 who had recovered from COVID-19. This receptor has the CDR3 CASSPRQGLETQYF. The sequence in DNA is TGTGCCAGCAGTCCCCGACAGGGGCTAGAGACCCAGTACTTC.